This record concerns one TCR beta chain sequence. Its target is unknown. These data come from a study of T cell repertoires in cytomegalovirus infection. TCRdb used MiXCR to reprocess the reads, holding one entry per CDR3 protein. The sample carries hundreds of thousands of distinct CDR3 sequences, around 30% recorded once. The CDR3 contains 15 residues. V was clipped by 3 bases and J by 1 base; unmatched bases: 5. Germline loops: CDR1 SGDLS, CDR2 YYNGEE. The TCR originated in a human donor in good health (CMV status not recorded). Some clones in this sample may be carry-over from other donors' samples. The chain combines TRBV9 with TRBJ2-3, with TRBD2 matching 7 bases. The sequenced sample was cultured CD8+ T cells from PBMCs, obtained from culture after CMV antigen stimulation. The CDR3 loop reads CASSAAGVRTDTQYF. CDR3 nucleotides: TGTGCCAGCAGCGCCGCGGGGGTGCGCACAGATACGCAGTATTTT.